These 24 T cell receptor beta chains share one sample of origin, sequenced in a study of regulatory T cells in long-lasting Graves disease. Time point indicated: persistent/refractory GD, antithyroid drugs over 5 years with positive TRAb. Extracted RNA from PBMCs served as the source of the TCR library. Combining iRepertoire HTBI primers with Arm-PCR of CDR3 regions, the authors built TCR beta libraries. TCRdb processed the multiplex PCR reads anew with MiXCR; each CDR3 protein has one entry. The sample carries 430,000 or so distinct CDR3 sequences, 21% recorded once. This specimen was peripheral blood mononuclear cells (PBMCs), taken when the disease was refractory, from a patient treated with antithyroid drugs. The origin of the receptors is a female donor with Graves disease.

This chain connects TRBV3-1 to TRBJ2-2; D ambiguous. Germline V gene sequence: CDR1 LGHDT, CDR2 YNNKEL (reference sequence). Trimming took off 4 bases at V and 5 bases at J, with 20 bases between the two ends. The CDR3 is made up of 17 amino acids. The CDR3 sequence: CASSPGYGRPGTGELFF. In DNA form, the CDR3 reads TGTGCCAGCAGCCCAGGATACGGTCGTCCCGGGACCGGGGAGCTGTTTTTT.

This clonotype was counted ten times or more. This chain uses TRBV6-5 with TRBJ2-5; D unresolved. Germline V CDR1 and CDR2: MNHEY, SVGAGI. Trimming stripped 2 bases from V and 5 bases from J, with 15 bases between. CDR3 length equals 15 residues. The chain's CDR3 is CASSYRSSPAETQYF. For the CDR3, the DNA is TGTGCCAGCAGTTACCGTTCCTCACCTGCGGAGACCCAGTACTTC.

This rearrangement joins TRBV19 to TRBJ1-2; D not certain. Germline loops: CDR1 LNHDA, CDR2 SQIVND (reference sequence). With 4 bases removed from V and 6 bases from J, the gap between germline ends came to 18 bases. The CDR3 runs to 15 residues. CDR3 DNA sequence: TGTGCCAGTAGTAGTGTGGAGAACCGGCTACATGGCTACACCTTC. This gives the protein CASSSVENRLHGYTF.

The J gene is TRBJ2-3, the V gene TRBV20-1; 12 nucleotides match TRBD2. Trimming at V came to 1 base and at J to 6 bases, leaving 2 bases not matched to a gene. CDR3 length: 14 residues. Per germline, CDR1 DFQATT and CDR2 SNEGSKA (reference sequence). The CDR3 spells CSARGLAGVDTQYF. The DNA for the CDR3 is TGCAGTGCTAGAGGACTAGCGGGAGTGGATACGCAGTATTTT.

This clonotype was observed a few times. Here the CDR3 reads CASISNRFTDTQYF. CDR3 DNA: TGTGCCAGCATAAGTAACCGCTTCACAGATACGCAGTATTTT. This chain connects TRBV27 to TRBJ2-3, with D unclear. This CDR3 contains 14 residues. Germline lookup yields CDR1 MNHEY and CDR2 SMNVEV (reference sequence). V lost 7 bases and J 2 bases, leaving 13 bases between the germline ends.

This clonotype was seen more than once but under ten times. This chain links TRBV10-3 with TRBJ2-7; a possible D gene is TRBD1 (5 bases). Trimming cost V 10 bases and J 4 bases, with 17 bases left between them. The CDR3 consists of 13 residues. CDR1 is ENHRY and CDR2 is SYGVKD in the germline V gene. CDR3 bases: TGTGCCACCAGGAGACAGACCCCATACGAGCAGTACTTC. It is translated as CATRRQTPYEQYF.

By its share, this clonotype is medium-sized. The chain is built from TRBV7-8 and TRBJ1-4; D is uncertain. CDR1 is SGHVS and CDR2 is FQNEAQ in the germline V gene. Between the trimmed V and J ends, which lost 4 bases and 7 bases, there was a span of 16 bases. The length of the CDR3 is 15 residues. The CDR3, as DNA: TGTGCCAGCAGCTCGGAAGCGGGGTTAGGTGAAAAACTGTTTTTT. Residues: CASSSEAGLGEKLFF.

This clonotype was recorded at least ten times. The V call is TRBV7-8, the J call TRBJ2-7; possible D gene TRBD1, 6 bases. Per germline, CDR1 SGHVS and CDR2 FQNEAQ. Trimming left V 5 bases short and J 6 bases short, with 17 bases between. The CDR3 extends over 14 amino acids. DNA for the CDR3: TGTGCCAGCAGCATCGGCCCAGGGGAGAGCGAGCAGTACTTC. Translating gives CASSIGPGESEQYF.

The table lists this clonotype with a few counts. CDR3 loop: CASSPGGFEQYF. The CDR3 DNA follows: TGTGCCAGCAGTCCAGGGGGTTTCGAGCAGTACTTC. This sequence joins TRBV12-3 or TRBV12-4 and TRBJ2-7, with 7 positions matching TRBD1. The CDR3 is 12 amino acids. V shed 5 bases, J shed 6 bases, and the junction held 4 bases outside the gene matches.

This clonotype was detected only a few times. V and J are TRBV7-9 and TRBJ1-1; no clear D. V was shortened by 6 bases and J by 6 bases, with 17 bases between the two germline ends. The CDR3 is made up of 14 amino acids. The germline CDR1 and CDR2 sequences are SEHNR and FQNEAQ (reference sequence). CDR3 nucleotide sequence: TGTGCCAGCAGTTCAAACCCCGTTTACTCTGAAGCTTTCTTT. Translation: CASSSNPVYSEAFF.

This clonotype came up many times. The rearrangement links TRBV10-1 to TRBJ2-7, with a tentative D call TRBD2 (5 bases). CDR3 length: 12 residues. The V gene lost 4 bases and the J gene lost 5 bases, with 9 bases spanning the gap. The V gene's germline CDR1 is WNHNN and CDR2 SYGVQD (reference sequence). CDR3 DNA sequence: TGCGCCAGCAGTGGAAATAGCGACGAGCAGTACTTC. It specifies CASSGNSDEQYF.

The sample holds a few counts of this clonotype. This chain links TRBV20-1 with TRBJ1-3, with D unclear. The CDR3 has 12 residues. Germline CDR1 DFQATT, CDR2 SNEGSKA (reference sequence). The V end lost 3 bases, the J end lost 1 base, and 4 bases lay between the germline ends. CDR3 sequence: CSARRSGNTIYF. The DNA of the CDR3 is TGCAGTGCTAGGAGGTCTGGAAACACCATATATTTT.

This clonotype was picked up many times. The V and J genes are TRBV7-2 and TRBJ2-5, with 7 bases fitting TRBD2. The germline V gene encodes CDR1 SGHTA and CDR2 FQGNSA. The CDR3 has 17 residues. Trimming at V came to 5 bases and at J to 4 bases, leaving 16 bases not matched to a gene. For the CDR3, the DNA is TGTGCCAGCAGCCGGCGGGCGGGAGTAGTCCCCCGAGAGACCCAGTACTTC. It specifies CASSRRAGVVPRETQYF.

This clonotype came up many times. The chain is built from TRBV2 and TRBJ2-7, with a possible D match to TRBD2 (5 bases). Germline assignment: CDR1 SNHLY and CDR2 FYNNEI. The CDR3 runs 14 residues. V dropped 6 bases and J dropped 7 bases, with 19 bases sitting between them. The CDR3 protein is CASRTPRARGEQYF. CDR3 coding DNA: TGTGCCAGCAGGACCCCTCGGGCCCGGGGAGAGCAGTACTTC.

The V call is TRBV20-1, the J call TRBJ1-1; no firm D call. The CDR3 consists of 13 residues. Germline loops: CDR1 DFQATT, CDR2 SNEGSKA (reference sequence). The ends were cut back, 2 bases at V and 1 base at J, with 8 bases in the middle. The CDR3 nucleotides read TGCAGTGCTAGAATACGGTCGAACACTGAAGCTTTCTTT. As protein: CSARIRSNTEAFF.

This clonotype appeared once. The V and J genes are TRBV29-1 and TRBJ2-7; the D is unclear. Germline V gives CDR1 SQVTM, CDR2 ANQGSEA. This CDR3 is built from 10 residues. V gave up 6 bases and J gave up 7 bases, with 10 bases separating them. The CDR3 protein is CSVHLGEQYF. In DNA form, the CDR3 reads TGCAGCGTCCATTTGGGGGAGCAGTACTTC.

There are many counts of this clonotype. The CDR3 reads CASIDRGNLLSSEAFF. The CDR3 DNA reads as TGTGCCAGCATCGACAGGGGGAATCTTCTTTCGAGTGAAGCTTTCTTT. The rearrangement uses TRBV2 and TRBJ1-1, with 9 bases matching TRBD1. This CDR3 is 16 amino acids long. Germline values: CDR1 SNHLY, CDR2 FYNNEI. The trim removed 7 bases at V and 7 bases at J, leaving 16 bases unmatched.

This clonotype was found a few times. The chain uses TRBV6-1 and TRBJ2-2; no reliable D call. The CDR3 totals 16 residues. Germline-derived CDR1 and CDR2 are MNHNS and SASEGT. V was cut by 6 bases and J by 3 bases, with 17 bases left in between. This chain's CDR3 is CASSRESTRDTGELFF. The CDR3 bases are TGTGCCAGCAGCCGAGAATCCACCCGCGACACCGGGGAGCTGTTTTTT.

V usage is TRBV28 and J usage is TRBJ2-2; perhaps TRBD2 as D (6 bases). Germline V gives CDR1 MDHEN, CDR2 SYDVKM. The CDR3 has 15 residues. Trimming took off 3 bases at V and 3 bases at J, with 11 bases between the two ends. CDR3 residues: CASSLGSGDTGELFF. The CDR3 DNA reads as TGTGCCAGCAGTTTGGGTAGCGGTGACACCGGGGAGCTGTTTTTT. Variable domain in full (rest from reference TRBV28 and TRBJ2-2): DVKVTQSSRYLVKRTGEKVFLECVQDMDHENMFWYRQDPGLGLRLIYFSYDVKMKEKGDIPEGYSVSREKKERFSLILESASTNQTSMYLCASSLGSGDTGELFFGEGSRLTVL.

The V gene is TRBV29-1, the J gene TRBJ1-1, with D possibly matching TRBD1 (5 bases). V shed 8 bases and J shed 5 bases, with 9 bases lying between them. The CDR3 totals 10 residues. Germline V CDR1 and CDR2: SQVTM, ANQGSEA. The CDR3 reads CSWGGTEAFF. CDR3 nucleotide sequence: TGCAGCTGGGGGGGAACTGAAGCTTTCTTT. Variable domain in full (rest from reference TRBV29-1 and TRBJ1-1): SAVISQKPSRDICQRGTSLTIQCQVDSQVTMMFWYRQQPGQSLTLIATANQGSEATYESGFVIDKFPISRPNLTFSTLTVSNMSPEDSSIYLCSWGGTEAFFGQGTRLTVV.

J is TRBJ2-5 and V is TRBV7-2, with D possibly called TRBD1 or TRBD2 (5 bases each). The V gene's germline CDR1 is SGHTA and CDR2 FQGNSA. There are 15 residues in the CDR3. The germline V and J ends were trimmed by 4 bases and 1 base, with 13 bases remaining between them. In DNA, the CDR3 is TGTGCCAGCAGCTCGTGGGGGAAGGGCCAAGAGACCCAGTACTTC. Translation gives CASSSWGKGQETQYF.

The chain combines TRBV6-1 with TRBJ2-7; TRBD1 matches at 7 bases. After removal of 6 bases from V and 6 bases from J, the junction contained 14 bases not matched to a gene. Germline CDR1 reads MNHNS; CDR2 reads SASEGT. There are 15 residues in the CDR3. The CDR3 region has the DNA TGTGCCAGCAGCCATCTCACTACAGGGGTGGGCGAGCAGTACTTC. Its protein product is CASSHLTTGVGEQYF.

This clonotype showed up many times. The chain employs TRBV4-2 and TRBJ1-2; D unresolved. The ends were cut back, 2 bases at V and 2 bases at J, with 6 bases in the middle. Looked up from germline, CDR1 is LGHNA and CDR2 is YNFKEQ. The CDR3 has 13 amino acids. CDR3 sequence (DNA): TGTGCCAGCAGCCAATCCAGCAACTATGGCTACACCTTC. Amino acid sequence: CASSQSSNYGYTF.

This clonotype occurred once. The gene calls are TRBV7-8 and TRBJ2-5, with 8 nucleotides matching TRBD1. Trimming at V came to 4 bases and at J to 5 bases, leaving 9 bases not matched to a gene. Germline V gene sequence: CDR1 SGHVS, CDR2 FQNEAQ. This CDR3 comprises 15 residues. The CDR3 region has the DNA TGTGCCAGCAGCTATATCGAGACAGGGGCGGAGACCCAGTACTTC. The encoded protein is CASSYIETGAETQYF.